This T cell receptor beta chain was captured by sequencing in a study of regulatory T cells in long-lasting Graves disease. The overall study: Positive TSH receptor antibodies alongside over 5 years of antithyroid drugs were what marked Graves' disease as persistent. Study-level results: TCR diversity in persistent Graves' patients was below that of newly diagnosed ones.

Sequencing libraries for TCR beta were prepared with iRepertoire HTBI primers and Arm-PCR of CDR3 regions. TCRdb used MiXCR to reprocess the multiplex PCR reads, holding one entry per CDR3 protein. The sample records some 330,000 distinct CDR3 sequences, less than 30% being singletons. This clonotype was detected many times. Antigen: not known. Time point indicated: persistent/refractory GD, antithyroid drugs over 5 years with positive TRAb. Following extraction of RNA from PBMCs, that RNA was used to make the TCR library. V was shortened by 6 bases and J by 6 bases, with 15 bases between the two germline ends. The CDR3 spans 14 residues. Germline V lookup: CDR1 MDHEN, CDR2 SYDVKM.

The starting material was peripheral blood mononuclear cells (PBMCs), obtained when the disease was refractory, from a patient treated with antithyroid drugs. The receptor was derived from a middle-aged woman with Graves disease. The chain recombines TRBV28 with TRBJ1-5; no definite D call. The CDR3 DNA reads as TGTGCCAGCAGCCTTCCCAGTGAGAGTCAGCCCCAGCATTTT. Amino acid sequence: CASSLPSESQPQHF.